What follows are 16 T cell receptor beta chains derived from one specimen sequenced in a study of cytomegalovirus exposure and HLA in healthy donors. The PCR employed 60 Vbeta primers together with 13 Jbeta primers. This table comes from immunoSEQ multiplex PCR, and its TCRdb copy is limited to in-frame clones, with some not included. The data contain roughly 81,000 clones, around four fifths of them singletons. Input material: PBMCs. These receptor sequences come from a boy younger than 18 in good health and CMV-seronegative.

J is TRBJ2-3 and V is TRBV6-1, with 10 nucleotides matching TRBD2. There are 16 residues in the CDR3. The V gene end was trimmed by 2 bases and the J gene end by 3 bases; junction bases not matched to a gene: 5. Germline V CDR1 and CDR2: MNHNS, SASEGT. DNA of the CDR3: TGTGCCAGCAGTGAACCTAGCGGGAGAATAACAGATACGCAGTATTTT. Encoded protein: CASSEPSGRITDTQYF.

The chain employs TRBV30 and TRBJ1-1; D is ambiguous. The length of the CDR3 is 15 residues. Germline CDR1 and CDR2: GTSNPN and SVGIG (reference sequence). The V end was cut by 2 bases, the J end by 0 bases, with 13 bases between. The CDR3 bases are TGTGCCTGGAGTCCCTCCCCGGGAGTGAACACTGAAGCTTTCTTT. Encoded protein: CAWSPSPGVNTEAFF.

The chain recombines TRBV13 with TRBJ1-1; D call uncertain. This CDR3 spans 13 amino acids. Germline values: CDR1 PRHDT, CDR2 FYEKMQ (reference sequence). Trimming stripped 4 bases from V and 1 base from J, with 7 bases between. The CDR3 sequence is CASSSQRNTEAFF. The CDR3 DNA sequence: TGTGCCAGCAGCTCACAAAGGAACACTGAAGCTTTCTTT.

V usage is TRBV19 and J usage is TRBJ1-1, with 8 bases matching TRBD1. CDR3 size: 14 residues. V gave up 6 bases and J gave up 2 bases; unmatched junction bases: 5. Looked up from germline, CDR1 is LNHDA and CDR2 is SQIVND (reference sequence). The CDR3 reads CASSWTGSNTEAFF. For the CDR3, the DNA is TGTGCCAGTAGCTGGACAGGGAGTAACACTGAAGCTTTCTTT. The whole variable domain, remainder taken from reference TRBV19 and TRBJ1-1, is DGGITQSPKYLFRKEGQNVTLSCEQNLNHDAMYWYRQDPGQGLRLIYYSQIVNDFQKGDIAEGYSVSREKKESFPLTVTSAQKNPTAFYLCASSWTGSNTEAFFGQGTRLTVV.

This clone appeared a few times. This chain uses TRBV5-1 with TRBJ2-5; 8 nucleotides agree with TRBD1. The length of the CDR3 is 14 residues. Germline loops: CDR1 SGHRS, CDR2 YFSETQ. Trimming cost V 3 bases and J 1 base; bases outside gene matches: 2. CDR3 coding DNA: TGCGCCAGCAGCTATGGGACAGGCCAAGAGACCCAGTACTTC. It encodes CASSYGTGQETQYF.

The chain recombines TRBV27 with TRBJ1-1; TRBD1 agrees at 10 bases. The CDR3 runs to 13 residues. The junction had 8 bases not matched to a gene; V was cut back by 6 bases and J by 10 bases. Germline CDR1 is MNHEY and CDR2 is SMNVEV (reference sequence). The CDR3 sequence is CASRATRDRGAFF. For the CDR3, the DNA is TGTGCCAGCAGAGCCACCCGGGACAGGGGAGCTTTCTTT.

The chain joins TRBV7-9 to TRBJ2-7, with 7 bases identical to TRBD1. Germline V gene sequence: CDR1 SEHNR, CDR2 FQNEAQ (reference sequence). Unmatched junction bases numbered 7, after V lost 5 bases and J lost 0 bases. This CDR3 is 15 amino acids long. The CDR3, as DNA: TGTGCCAGCAGCGGGGGACAGACAAGCTCCTACGAGCAGTACTTC. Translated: CASSGGQTSSYEQYF. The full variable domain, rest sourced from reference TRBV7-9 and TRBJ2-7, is DTGVSQNPRHKITKRGQNVTFRCDPISEHNRLYWYRQTLGQGPEFLTYFQNEAQLEKSRLLSDRFSAERPKGSFSTLEIQRTEQGDSAMYLCASSGGQTSSYEQYFGPGTRLTVT.

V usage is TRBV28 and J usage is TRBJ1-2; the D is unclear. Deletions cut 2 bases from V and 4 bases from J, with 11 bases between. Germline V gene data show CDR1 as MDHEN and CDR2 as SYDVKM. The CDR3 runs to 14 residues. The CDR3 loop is CASSLNGYGYGYTF. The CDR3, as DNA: TGTGCCAGCAGTTTAAACGGGTATGGCTATGGCTACACCTTC.

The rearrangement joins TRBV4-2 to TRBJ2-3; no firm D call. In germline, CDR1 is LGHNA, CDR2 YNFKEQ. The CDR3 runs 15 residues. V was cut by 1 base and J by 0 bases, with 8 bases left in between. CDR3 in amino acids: CASSQAEISTDTQYF. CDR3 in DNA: TGTGCCAGCAGCCAAGCTGAGATTAGCACAGATACGCAGTATTTT.

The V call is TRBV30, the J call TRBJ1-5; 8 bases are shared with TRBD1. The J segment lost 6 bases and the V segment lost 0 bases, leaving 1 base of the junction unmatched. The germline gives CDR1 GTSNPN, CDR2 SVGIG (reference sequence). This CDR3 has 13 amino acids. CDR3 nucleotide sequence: TGTGCCTGGAGTGTACAGGGGGGTCAGCCCCAGCATTTT. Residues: CAWSVQGGQPQHF.

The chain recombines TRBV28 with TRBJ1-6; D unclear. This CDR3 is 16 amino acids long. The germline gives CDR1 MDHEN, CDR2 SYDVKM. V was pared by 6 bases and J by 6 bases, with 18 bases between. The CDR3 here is CASSNDRMGSNSPLHF. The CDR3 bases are TGTGCCAGCAGCAACGACCGAATGGGGAGTAATTCACCCCTCCACTTT.

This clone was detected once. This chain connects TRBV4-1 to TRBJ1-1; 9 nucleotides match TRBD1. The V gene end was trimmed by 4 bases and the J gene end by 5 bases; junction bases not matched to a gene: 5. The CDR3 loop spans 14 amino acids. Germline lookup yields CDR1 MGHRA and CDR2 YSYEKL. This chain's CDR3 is CASSPGQGWTEAFF. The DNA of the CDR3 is TGCGCCAGCAGCCCCGGACAGGGGTGGACTGAAGCTTTCTTT.

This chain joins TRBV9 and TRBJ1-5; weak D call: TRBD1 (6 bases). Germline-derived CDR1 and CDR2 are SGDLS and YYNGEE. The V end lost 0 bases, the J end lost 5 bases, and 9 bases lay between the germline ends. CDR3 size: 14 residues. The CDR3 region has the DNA TGTGCCAGCAGCGTAGAAGGGGGTTATCAGCCCCAGCATTTT. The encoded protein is CASSVEGGYQPQHF.

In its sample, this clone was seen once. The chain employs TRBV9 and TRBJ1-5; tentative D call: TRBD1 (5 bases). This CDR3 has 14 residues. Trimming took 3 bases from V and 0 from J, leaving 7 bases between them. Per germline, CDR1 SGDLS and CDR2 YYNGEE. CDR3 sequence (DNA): TGTGCCAGCAGCGCCAGGGATAGCAATCAGCCCCAGCATTTT. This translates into CASSARDSNQPQHF.

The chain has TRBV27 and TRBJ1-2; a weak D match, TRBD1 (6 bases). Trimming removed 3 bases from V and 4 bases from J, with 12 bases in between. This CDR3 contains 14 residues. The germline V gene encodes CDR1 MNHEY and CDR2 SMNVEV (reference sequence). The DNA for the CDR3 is TGTGCCAGCAGTTTCACAGGGTCGAGCTATGGCTACACCTTC. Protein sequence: CASSFTGSSYGYTF.

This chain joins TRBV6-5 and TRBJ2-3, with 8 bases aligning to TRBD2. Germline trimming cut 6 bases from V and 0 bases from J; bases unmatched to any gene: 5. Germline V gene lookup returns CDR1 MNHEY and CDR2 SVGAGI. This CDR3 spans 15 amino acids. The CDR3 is CASRPAGESTDTQYF. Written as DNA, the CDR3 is TGTGCCAGCAGACCAGCGGGGGAAAGCACAGATACGCAGTATTTT.